These 12 T cell receptor beta chains were all obtained from the same sample, sequenced in a study of cytomegalovirus exposure and HLA in healthy donors. A multiplex PCR was run with 60 Vbeta primers and 13 Jbeta primers. Assay used: immunoSEQ multiplex PCR; TCRdb lists only in-frame clones, some missing. The sample has about 190,000 clones, around 85% seen once. The specimen was PBMCs. The receptors come from a man in his late teens or twenties in good health and CMV-seronegative.

The J gene is TRBJ2-7, the V gene TRBV28, with TRBD2 as a possible D gene (5 bases). This CDR3 has 13 residues. Per the germline V gene, CDR1 is MDHEN and CDR2 is SYDVKM. V was cut by 8 bases and J by 0 bases, with 11 bases left in between. This CDR3 is CASDGKSSYEQYF. As DNA, the CDR3 is TGTGCCAGCGACGGGAAGAGCTCCTACGAGCAGTACTTC. The full variable domain, rest sourced from reference TRBV28 and TRBJ2-7, is DVKVTQSSRYLVKRTGEKVFLECVQDMDHENMFWYRQDPGLGLRLIYFSYDVKMKEKGDIPEGYSVSREKKERFSLILESASTNQTSMYLCASDGKSSYEQYFGPGTRLTVT.

The rearrangement joins TRBV7-9 to TRBJ2-4; 7 bases align to TRBD2. The trim removed 2 bases at V and 8 bases at J, leaving 6 bases unmatched. CDR1 and CDR2 (germline): SEHNR, FQNEAQ (reference sequence). This CDR3 is 14 amino acids long. CDR3 DNA sequence: TGTGCCAGCAGCTTATGGGAGGGCCGTCACATTCAGTACTTC. It encodes CASSLWEGRHIQYF. The whole variable domain, remainder taken from reference TRBV7-9 and TRBJ2-4, is DTGVSQNPRHKITKRGQNVTFRCDPISEHNRLYWYRQTLGQGPEFLTYFQNEAQLEKSRLLSDRFSAERPKGSFSTLEIQRTEQGDSAMYLCASSLWEGRHIQYFGAGTRLSVL.

This clone was counted only a few times. The rearrangement uses TRBV27 and TRBJ2-7; tentatively, D is TRBD2 (6 bases). CDR3 length: 16 residues. Trimming left V 4 bases short and J 5 bases short, with 21 bases between. CDR1 is MNHEY and CDR2 is SMNVEV in the germline V gene (reference sequence). CDR3 sequence: CASSSYLRDFFNEQYF. In DNA form, the CDR3 reads TGTGCCAGCAGTTCATACCTGCGGGACTTCTTCAACGAGCAGTACTTC.

The J gene is TRBJ2-5, the V gene TRBV5-1, with a possible D match to TRBD2 (6 bases). Per the germline V gene, CDR1 is SGHRS and CDR2 is YFSETQ. This CDR3 contains 14 residues. V shed 1 base and J shed 3 bases, with 10 bases lying between them. The CDR3 DNA reads TGCGCCAGCAGCTTGAGTACGGGGGAAGAGACCCAGTACTTC. Protein product: CASSLSTGEETQYF.

The rearrangement links TRBV5-1 to TRBJ1-3; tentatively, D is TRBD1 (5 bases). CDR3 length: 16 residues. The V and J ends lost 0 bases and 0 bases respectively, with 10 bases between them. CDR1 and CDR2 from the germline V gene are SGHRS and YFSETQ. The CDR3 loop reads CASSLVGQISGNTIYF. CDR3 sequence (DNA): TGCGCCAGCAGCTTGGTGGGGCAAATCTCTGGAAACACCATATATTTT.

The chain carries TRBV15 and TRBJ2-3; 7 nucleotides agree with TRBD1. Per germline, CDR1 LNHNV and CDR2 YYDKDF (reference sequence). The CDR3 sequence is 15 residues long. J gave up 6 bases and V 2 bases, and 8 bases lay outside the gene matches. As DNA, the CDR3 is TGTGCCACCAGCAGAAATAGACAGGGAAGCGATACGCAGTATTTT. This codes for CATSRNRQGSDTQYF.

This chain uses TRBV28 with TRBJ2-5, with D possibly being TRBD2 (6 bases). The ends were cut back, 2 bases at V and 4 bases at J, with 11 bases in the middle. The CDR3 runs 14 residues. Germline lookup yields CDR1 MDHEN and CDR2 SYDVKM. This chain's CDR3 is CASSLRREVETQYF. The CDR3 DNA reads as TGTGCCAGCAGTTTAAGGCGGGAAGTAGAGACCCAGTACTTC.

This clone was found a few times. The rearrangement uses TRBV9 and TRBJ2-5, with a weak D call TRBD2 (5 bases). Looked up from germline, CDR1 is SGDLS and CDR2 is YYNGEE. V lost 2 bases and J lost 1, with 6 bases in between. The CDR3 is 13 amino acids. The CDR3 DNA sequence: TGTGCCAGCAGCGTGAGGGCCCAAGAGACCCAGTACTTC. Protein sequence: CASSVRAQETQYF.

The chain has TRBV21-1 and TRBJ2-3; the table's D gene call, TRBD1, was not cross checked with the DNA. TRBV21-1 constitutes a pseudogene. This CDR3 has 21 residues. Written as DNA, the CDR3 is TGTGCCAGCAGCAAATTGCCAGAAATGGTGGTCGCACATGTCCCAACAGATACGCAGTATTTT. Translation: CASSKLPEMVVAHVPTDTQYF.

This clone was seen only a few times. The chain is built from TRBV19 and TRBJ1-5; D is possibly TRBD1 (5 bases). The CDR3 runs to 13 residues. CDR1 and CDR2 (germline): LNHDA, SQIVND (reference sequence). With 5 bases removed from V and 4 bases from J, the gap between germline ends came to 9 bases. This CDR3 reads CASSLGRNQPQHF. CDR3 in DNA: TGTGCCAGTAGTTTGGGGCGGAATCAGCCCCAGCATTTT.

The CDR3 nucleotides are TGCGCCAGCAGCATGACTAGCGGACACTACAATGAGCAGTTCTTC. As protein: CASSMTSGHYNEQFF. The V gene is TRBV4-1, the J gene TRBJ2-1; 9 positions match TRBD2. The V gene end was trimmed by 5 bases and the J gene end by 3 bases; junction bases not matched to a gene: 5. Germline CDR1 is MGHRA and CDR2 is YSYEKL. This CDR3 contains 15 residues.

This clone was found a few times. This rearrangement joins TRBV4-3 to TRBJ2-3; weak D call: TRBD2 (5 bases). Germline lookup yields CDR1 LGHNA and CDR2 YSLEER. V was pared by 1 base and J by 5 bases, with 19 bases between. The CDR3 length is 17 residues. The CDR3 reads CASSQVGPLSRGDTQYF. In DNA, the CDR3 is TGCGCCAGCAGCCAAGTCGGACCCTTGTCCCGGGGAGATACGCAGTATTTT.